This TCR beta chain was sequenced for a study of regulatory T cells in long-lasting Graves disease. Time point of the sample: newly diagnosed GD, antithyroid drugs for less than 3 months. Extracted RNA from PBMCs served as the source of the TCR library. EDTA tubes held roughly 10 milliliters of peripheral blood from each patient. Through Arm-PCR of CDR3 regions and iRepertoire HTBI primers, TCR beta libraries were built. TCRdb analysed the multiplex PCR reads with MiXCR anew, one entry per CDR3 protein. This table has hundreds of thousands of distinct CDR3 sequences, less than 20% appearing once. Findings and caveats of the study: Accuracy was possibly reduced by small sample size. Repertoires from persistent disease leaned toward TRBV28, TRBJ1-2 and TRBJ2-5.

Of note for this clonotype: Its antigen is still unknown. This sequence may be a read error, since a much larger clone differs from it by one base.

CDR1 and CDR2 from the germline V gene are DFQATT and SNEGSKA (reference sequence). The CDR3 consists of 14 residues. V was shortened by 3 bases and J by 0 bases, with 9 bases between the two germline ends. This rearrangement joins TRBV20-1 to TRBJ2-1; a weak D match, TRBD2 (5 bases). The sequencing here drew on peripheral blood mononuclear cells (PBMCs), taken at new diagnosis, from a patient treated with antithyroid drugs. The clonotype comes from a female donor with Graves disease. The CDR3, as DNA: TGCAGTGCTAGTCGGGGTTACTCCTACAATGAGCAGTTCTTC. It encodes CSASRGYSYNEQFF.